This is a list of T cell receptor beta chains from one sample in a study of blood T cells in healthy people across ages. TCRdb fed the 5' RACE reads into MiXCR, producing one record per CDR3 protein. The table shows 2 million or so distinct CDR3 sequences, with about 50% occurring only once. Sequencing used blood. These TCRs come from a woman aged 40 to 55 in good health. CDR3s include the opening cysteine and the closing phenylalanine or tryptophan. Each record gives: V gene, clone size, J gene, D gene, CDR3 DNA, CDR3 protein. D genes are given only for firm matches. For some rows the clone size is stated as once, few or many, or as a class when expanded; others skip it.

TRBV6-2/TRBV6-3	.	TRBJ1-5	.	TGTGCCAGCAGTTACTCGGGCAGCTTCAGTCAGCCCCAGCATTTT	CASSYSGSFSQPQHF
TRBV4-3	.	TRBJ1-2	.	TGCGCCAGCAGCCAAGATTTCGGGTTCCAATCCTATGGCTACACCTTC	CASSQDFGFQSYGYTF
TRBV10-1	.	TRBJ2-1	.	TGCGCCAGCAGTGAGAATAACTACAATGAGCAGTTCTTC	CASSENNYNEQFF
TRBV7-9	.	TRBJ2-5	TRBD2	TGTGCCAGCAGCTCCCCGCTGGGGCTAGCGGGTATAGAGACCCAGTACTTC	CASSSPLGLAGIETQYF
TRBV15	.	TRBJ2-3	.	TGTGCCACCAGCCCCCAGGGTCCTACAGATACGCAGTATTTT	CATSPQGPTDTQYF
TRBV24-1	.	TRBJ2-1	.	TGTGCCACCAGTGACCCCGACAGGAACAATGAGCAGTTCTTC	CATSDPDRNNEQFF
TRBV4-2	.	TRBJ2-7	TRBD2	TGTGCCAGCAGCCAAGGCAGGGCGGGGGTCATCTCCTACGAGCAGTACTTC	CASSQGRAGVISYEQYF
TRBV20-1	.	TRBJ1-4	.	TGCAGTGCTAGAATGGGAGGGGGGGGCGGTGAAAAACTGTTTTTT	CSARMGGGGGEKLFF
TRBV24-1	few	TRBJ2-5	TRBD2	TGTGCCACCAGTGCAGGGACTATCCGAGGTGGAGAGACCCAGTACTTC	CATSAGTIRGGETQYF
TRBV20-1	.	TRBJ2-1	.	TGCAGTGGGGCGGACAATGAGCAGTTCTTC	CSGADNEQFF
TRBV4-3	few	TRBJ2-1	TRBD2	TGCGCCAGCAGCCGGGGCAGGGGGACTAGCGGGGTCCCCTCCTACAATGAGCAGTTCTTC	CASSRGRGTSGVPSYNEQFF
TRBV11-2	.	TRBJ2-7	TRBD2	TGTGCCAGCAGCTTAGACGCGGGAGGGTTGGAGTACGAGCAGTACTTC	CASSLDAGGLEYEQYF
TRBV5-1	.	TRBJ1-2	TRBD1	TGCGCCAGCAGCCTTCCGGGACAGACAACTGGAGGCTACACCTTC	CASSLPGQTTGGYTF
TRBV15	.	TRBJ1-2	.	TGTGCCACCAGCAGAGATTTACGACTTAACTATGGCTACACCTTC	CATSRDLRLNYGYTF
TRBV4-1	.	TRBJ2-7	.	TGCGCCAGCAGCCAAGATGTACGGGGATACGAGCAGTACTTC	CASSQDVRGYEQYF
TRBV24-1	.	TRBJ2-7	.	TGTGCCACCAGTGATACGACAAGAAGCTCCTACGAGCAGTACTTC	CATSDTTRSSYEQYF
TRBV6-2/TRBV6-3	.	TRBJ2-1	TRBD2	TGTGCCAGCAGGGACCCAGGGCCGGGGGGCTACAATGAGCAGTTCTTC	CASRDPGPGGYNEQFF
TRBV7-8	.	TRBJ2-7	.	TGTGCCAGCAGCTTAGCGCGGGGTAGTGAGCAGTACTTC	CASSLARGSEQYF
TRBV12-3/TRBV12-4	.	TRBJ2-7	TRBD1	TGTGCCAGCAGGGGGACAGTCGCCTCCTACGAGCGGTACTTC	CASRGTVASYERYF
TRBV20-1	.	TRBJ2-7	.	TGCAGTGCTAGAGACTTCGCGCAAACATCCGAATACGAGCAGTACTTC	CSARDFAQTSEYEQYF
TRBV6-2/TRBV6-3	.	TRBJ1-2	.	TGTGCCAGCAGTTACTCGAACAGGGTAACATATGGCTACACCTTC	CASSYSNRVTYGYTF
TRBV4-1	few	TRBJ1-2	.	TGCGCCAGCAGCCGAGAGCTTAAGACAGCCGTCTATGGCTACACCTTC	CASSRELKTAVYGYTF